This record looks at one TCR beta chain sequence and its context. The antigen is undetermined. The source of the sample is a study of T cells in Graves' hyperthyroidism and ophthalmopathy. Findings of the study overall: Most expanded thyroid clonotypes above 0.001 also appeared in blood.

The CDR3 has 13 residues. CDR1 and CDR2 from the germline V gene are LGHNT and FRNRAP. V was clipped by 7 bases and J by 6 bases, with 13 bases between them. The diagnostic basis comprised clinical symptoms, serum thyroxine and TRAb, thyroid ultrasound and orbital computed tomography. Amplification yielded TCR beta CDR3 regions, with RNA transcripts as the source. The primer set for the first-round RT-PCR of the TCR CDR3 was HTBI. TCRdb passed the multiplex PCR reads through MiXCR, listing each CDR3 protein once. The data show approximately 500,000 distinct CDR3 sequences, with about half seen just once and about 8.3% held by the top ten.

The chain uses TRBV12-5 and TRBJ1-5; no definite D call. Sequencing was done on a sample of peripheral blood or thyroid tissue (not recorded which). The source is a woman aged 18-29 years with Graves' hyperthyroidism. CDR3 in amino acids: CASALLSSQPQHF. In DNA form, the CDR3 reads TGTGCTAGTGCCCTACTGTCCAGTCAGCCCCAGCATTTT. The full variable domain, with the rest looked up from reference TRBV12-5 and TRBJ1-5, is DARVTQTPRHKVTEMGQEVTMRCQPILGHNTVFWYRQTMMQGLELLAYFRNRAPLDDSGMPKDRFSAEMPDATLATLKIQPSEPRDSAVYFCASALLSSQPQHFGDGTRLSIL.